The 4 T cell receptor beta chains in this list originate from one sample, sequenced in a study of blood T cell repertoires in COVID-19. The table came from immunoSEQ multiplex PCR; TCRdb's copy has only in-frame clones and leaves some out. The table lists some 310,000 clones, over 75% of them singletons. Sequencing input: peripheral blood. The receptors here all came from a man aged 45-65 years with active or convalescent COVID-19.

This chain connects TRBV14 to TRBJ1-1, with TRBD1 matching 7 bases. CDR3 length equals 14 residues. J lost 4 bases, V lost 5 bases, and 7 bases had no gene match. Germline loops: CDR1 SGHDN, CDR2 FVKESK. The CDR3, as DNA: TGTGCCAGCAGCTTGATGACAGGGAGCACTGAAGCTTTCTTT. The encoded protein is CASSLMTGSTEAFF.

V is TRBV28 and J is TRBJ2-3; TRBD2 aligns across 9 bases. The V and J ends lost 8 bases and 3 bases, in that order; junction bases with no gene match: 12. The CDR3 runs to 16 residues. The germline CDR1 and CDR2 sequences are MDHEN and SYDVKM. DNA of the CDR3: TGTGCCAGCCCCAGGCGCGGCGGGAGGGGGACAGATACGCAGTATTTT. The encoded protein is CASPRRGGRGTDTQYF.

CDR3 region: CASSVEGRRNEKLFF. CDR3 DNA: TGTGCCAGCAGCGTAGAGGGGCGTCGGAATGAAAAACTGTTTTTT. The rearrangement links TRBV9 to TRBJ1-4; D perhaps matches TRBD1 (5 bases). The germline V gene encodes CDR1 SGDLS and CDR2 YYNGEE. The V end was cut by 0 bases, the J end by 5 bases, with 11 bases between. The CDR3 spans 15 residues.

There are a few counts of this clone. The chain has TRBV10-1 and TRBJ2-7; the match to TRBD2 covers 15 bases. V trimming: 7 bases; J trimming: 3 bases; junction bases outside the gene matches: 10. CDR3 length: 17 residues. Germline-derived CDR1 and CDR2 are WNHNN and SYGVQD (reference sequence). The chain's CDR3 is CASTRTSGRALFYEQYF. In DNA form, the CDR3 reads TGCGCCAGCACTCGGACTAGCGGGAGGGCCCTCTTCTACGAGCAGTACTTC.